These 4 T cell receptor beta chains were all obtained from the same sample, sequenced in a study of T cells in Graves' hyperthyroidism and ophthalmopathy. TCR beta CDR3 regions were amplified from RNA. First-round RT-PCR with HTBI primers amplified the TCR CDR3 region. TCRdb ran MiXCR on the multiplex PCR reads and lists one entry per CDR3 protein. This repertoire shows 530,000 or so distinct CDR3 sequences, around 42% found once; its top ten account for around 7.7%. Source material: peripheral blood or thyroid tissue (not recorded which). The receptors originated from a woman aged 18-29 years with Graves' hyperthyroidism.

The V and J genes are TRBV4-2 and TRBJ1-5; D may be TRBD1 (5 bases). This CDR3 comprises 15 residues. V shed 0 bases and J shed 0 bases, with 6 bases lying between them. Germline-derived CDR1 and CDR2 are LGHNA and YNFKEQ. The CDR3 loop is CASSQDRASNQPQHF. CDR3 coding DNA: TGTGCCAGCAGCCAAGACAGGGCTAGCAATCAGCCCCAGCATTTT.

The V and J genes are TRBV20-1 and TRBJ1-4, with a weak D call TRBD1 (5 bases). Germline CDR1 is DFQATT and CDR2 is SNEGSKA (reference sequence). The length of the CDR3 is 13 residues. The V end was cut by 0 bases, the J end by 7 bases, with 9 bases between. The CDR3 DNA sequence: TGCAGTGCTAGAGAGGACACGCGTGAAAAACTGTTTTTT. Protein sequence: CSAREDTREKLFF.

V gene TRBV7-2 combines with J gene TRBJ1-5, with D possibly matching TRBD1 (6 bases). The CDR3 contains 12 residues. The V and J ends lost 2 bases and 14 bases respectively, with 13 bases between them. CDR1 and CDR2 (germline): SGHTA, FQGNSA. This chain's CDR3 is CASSLQGRYEHF. CDR3 coding DNA: TGTGCCAGCAGCTTACAGGGGAGGTATGAGCATTTT.

About this clonotype: The final CDR3 position lacks the conserved phenylalanine or tryptophan, pointing to a likely read error. Because the CDR3's place on the DNA is in doubt, the DNA is left out and the CDR3 is given as listed by TCRdb. The chain's CDR3 is CASSESTGELMS. This sequence joins TRBV6-6 and TRBJ2-2. The CDR3 has 12 residues if both end residues are counted. The V gene's germline CDR1 is MNHNY and CDR2 SVGAGI (reference sequence).